The TCR beta chain described here comes from a study of T cell responses to AZD1222 COVID-19 vaccine (dated by TCRdb to about 2021). Study-level background: TCR sequencing was performed for roughly 240 trial participants, of whom some 200 were given two doses of AZD1222 and around 26 were given two doses of MenACWY control vaccine. Enrollment into the trials was organized by age into subgroups of 18-55, 56-69 and 70-plus years, and those subgroups contained about 160, 30 and 59 TCR-sequenced participants, respectively. General conclusions and limits of the study: Participants were mostly white British and included more females than males, and it was suggested by the authors that clonal diversity may have been underestimated. Conclusions about previously exposed vaccinees are limited, since just 5 to 7 AZD1222 recipients were seropositive for SARS-CoV-2 at baseline. Because no samples from the day 14 peak response were available, repertoires could be characterized only after the peak T cell response. After two AZD1222 doses, spike-specific TCR breadth and depth were significantly higher than at day 0 and than in MenACWY recipients. Nearly half of unique spike-specific TCRs reportedly recognized epitopes outside regions mutated in the B.1.351 and B.1.1.7 variants. The 56-69-year group was small, and its depth increase did not reach significance, likely because of low power. The whole spike protein was spanned by vaccine-associated CD4 TCRs, and dominant responses were seen in regions 160-218 and 743-854.

In the case of this clone: The antigen it recognizes is unknown. The sample holds no much larger clone one base away, and base qualities are not on file.

This specimen's time point label, interpreted: about 28 days (+/-7) after the second vaccine dose. AZD1222 recipients given second doses at about 4 weeks or at about 12 weeks were pooled, since spike-specific TCR depth and breadth were not found to differ between the two schedules. Vaccinee samples were obtained from the UK trials COV001 and COV002, which included a single-blind randomized controlled phase 2/3 trial of AZD1222 (ChAdOx1 nCoV-19) in healthy adults. Trial participant PBMC samples were collected at day 0 and day 28 after the second dose for TCRbeta chain sequencing. The CDR3 regions of human TCRbeta chains were analyzed by immunosequencing. The study's own analysis went as follows. TCRs in the repertoires were compared against a reference library of SARS-CoV-2-specific TCRs that had been generated with the MIRA antigen-specificity platform. Breadth was defined as the fraction of unique TCRs that were SARS-CoV-2-associated. Depth was defined as the fraction of total T cells that were SARS-CoV-2-associated. Using the MIRA data, each spike-specific TCR was assigned both to the spike region to which the TCR was reactive and to a CD4 or CD8 class. Log10-transformed breadth and depth values were compared by one-way ANOVA with Sidak's multiple comparisons tests. TCRdb took over this immuneACCESS table, retaining in-frame rearrangements with V and J assigned. Such tables are incomplete; in checked studies, under half of the missing clones stem from an unresolved V gene, and the remainder is unexplained. D and trimming come from the DNA, and the V and J calls and clone size come from that table. Present in this sample are about 160,000 clones, 94% of which were seen just once. The ten largest clonotypes hold 5.1% of the sample.

CDR1 and CDR2 were assigned from the germline V gene as LGHNA and YSLEER. Trimming costs V 0 bases and J 0 bases, and their ends lie 14 bases apart. Inclusive of the bounding cysteine and phenylalanine, the CDR3 is 17 residues long. The kept DNA is CDR3 alone, 51 bases in frame from the first base. The sequencing here drew on peripheral blood, taken 28 days after the second AZD1222 dose. The origin of this receptor is an adult who received the AZD1222 COVID-19 vaccine. Recombination linked TRBV4-3 to TRBJ1-1; the D gene is perhaps TRBD1, from 6 matching bases. CDR3 loop: CASSQDPAGVMNTEAFF. In nucleotides, the sequence is TGCGCCAGCAGCCAAGATCCGGCAGGGGTTATGAACACTGAAGCTTTCTTT.